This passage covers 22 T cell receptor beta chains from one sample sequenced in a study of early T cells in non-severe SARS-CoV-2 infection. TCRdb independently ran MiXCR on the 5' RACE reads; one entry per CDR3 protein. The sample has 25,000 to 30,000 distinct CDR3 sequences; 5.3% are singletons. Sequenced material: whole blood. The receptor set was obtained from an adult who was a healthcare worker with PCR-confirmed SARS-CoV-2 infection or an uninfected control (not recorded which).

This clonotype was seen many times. CDR3 protein: CAISGVAGGSEQYF. The CDR3 DNA follows: TGTGCCATCAGTGGCGTGGCAGGGGGAAGCGAGCAGTACTTC. The chain couples TRBV10-3 to TRBJ2-7, with TRBD1 matching 7 bases. CDR1 and CDR2 from the germline V gene are ENHRY and SYGVKD. This CDR3 spans 14 amino acids. J was trimmed by 6 bases and V by 4 bases; bases with no gene match: 9.

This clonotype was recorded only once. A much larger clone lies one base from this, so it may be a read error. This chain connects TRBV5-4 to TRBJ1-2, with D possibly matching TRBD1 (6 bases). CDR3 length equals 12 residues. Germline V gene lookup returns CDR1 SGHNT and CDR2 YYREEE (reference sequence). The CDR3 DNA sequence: TGTACCAGCAGCTTGGACAGCTATGGCTACACCTTC. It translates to CTSSLDSYGYTF. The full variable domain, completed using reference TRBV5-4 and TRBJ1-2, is ETGVTQSPTHLIKTRGQQVTLRCSSQSGHNTVSWYQQALGQGPQFIFQYYREEENGRGNFPPRFSGLQFPNYSSELNVNALELDDSALYLCTSSLDSYGYTFGSGTRLTVV.

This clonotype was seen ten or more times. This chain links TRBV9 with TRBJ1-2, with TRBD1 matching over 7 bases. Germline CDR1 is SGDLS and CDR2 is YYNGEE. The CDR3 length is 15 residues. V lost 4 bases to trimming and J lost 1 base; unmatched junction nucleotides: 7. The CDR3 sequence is CASSTRTGLNYGYTF. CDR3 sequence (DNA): TGTGCCAGCAGCACCCGGACAGGCCTTAACTATGGCTACACCTTC.

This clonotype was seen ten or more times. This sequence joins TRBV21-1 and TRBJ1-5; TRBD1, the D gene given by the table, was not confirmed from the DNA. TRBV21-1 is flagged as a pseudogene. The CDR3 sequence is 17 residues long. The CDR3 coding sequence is TGTGCCAGCAGCAAAAGAGGGGACGGGAATAGCAATCAGCCCCAGCATTTT. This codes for CASSKRGDGNSNQPQHF.

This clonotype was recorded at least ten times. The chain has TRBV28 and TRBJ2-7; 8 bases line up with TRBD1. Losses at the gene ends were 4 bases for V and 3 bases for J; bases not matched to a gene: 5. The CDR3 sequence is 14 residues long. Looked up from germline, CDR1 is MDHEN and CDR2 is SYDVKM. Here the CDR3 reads CASSSGTGLYEQYF. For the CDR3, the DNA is TGTGCCAGCAGTTCCGGGACAGGCCTCTACGAGCAGTACTTC.

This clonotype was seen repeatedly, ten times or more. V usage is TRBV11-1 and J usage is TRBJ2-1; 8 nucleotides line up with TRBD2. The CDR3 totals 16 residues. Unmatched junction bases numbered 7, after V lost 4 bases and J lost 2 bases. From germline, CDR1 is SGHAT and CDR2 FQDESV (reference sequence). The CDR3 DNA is TGTGCCAGCAGCTCGCGAGCGGGGGTGGCCTACAATGAGCAGTTCTTC. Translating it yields CASSSRAGVAYNEQFF.

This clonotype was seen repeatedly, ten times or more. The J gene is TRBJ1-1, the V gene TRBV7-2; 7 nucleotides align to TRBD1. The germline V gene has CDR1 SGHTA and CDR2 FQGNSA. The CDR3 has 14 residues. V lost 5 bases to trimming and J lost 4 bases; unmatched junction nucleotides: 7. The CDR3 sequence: CASSPQDRTTEAFF. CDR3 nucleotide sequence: TGTGCCAGCAGCCCCCAGGACAGGACCACTGAAGCTTTCTTT.

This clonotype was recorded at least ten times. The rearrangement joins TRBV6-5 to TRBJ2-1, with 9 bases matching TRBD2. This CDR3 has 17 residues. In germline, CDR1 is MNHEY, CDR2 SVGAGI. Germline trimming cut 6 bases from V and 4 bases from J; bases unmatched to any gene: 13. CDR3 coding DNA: TGTGCCAGCAGGACGACCAGCGGGAGGACCTTATACAATGAGCAGTTCTTC. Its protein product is CASRTTSGRTLYNEQFF.

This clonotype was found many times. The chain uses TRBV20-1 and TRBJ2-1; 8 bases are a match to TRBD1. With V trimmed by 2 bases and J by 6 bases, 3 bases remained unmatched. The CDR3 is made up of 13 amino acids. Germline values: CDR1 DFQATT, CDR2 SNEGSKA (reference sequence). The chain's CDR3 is CSARRTGSNEQFF. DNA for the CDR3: TGCAGTGCTAGACGGACAGGGAGCAATGAGCAGTTCTTC.

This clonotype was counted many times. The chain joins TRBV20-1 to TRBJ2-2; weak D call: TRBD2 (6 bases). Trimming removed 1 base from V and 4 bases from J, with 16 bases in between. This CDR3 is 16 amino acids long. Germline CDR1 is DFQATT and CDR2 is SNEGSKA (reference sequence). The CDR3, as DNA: TGCAGTGCTAGAGTTTCGGGAAGCGGGCCCACCGGGGAGCTGTTTTTT. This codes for CSARVSGSGPTGELFF.

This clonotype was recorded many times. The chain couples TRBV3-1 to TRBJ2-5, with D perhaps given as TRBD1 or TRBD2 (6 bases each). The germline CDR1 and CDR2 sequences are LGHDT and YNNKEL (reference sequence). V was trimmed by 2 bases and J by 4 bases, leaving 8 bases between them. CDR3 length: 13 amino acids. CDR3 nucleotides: TGTGCCAGCAGCCAACCGGGGGCAGAGACCCAGTACTTC. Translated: CASSQPGAETQYF.

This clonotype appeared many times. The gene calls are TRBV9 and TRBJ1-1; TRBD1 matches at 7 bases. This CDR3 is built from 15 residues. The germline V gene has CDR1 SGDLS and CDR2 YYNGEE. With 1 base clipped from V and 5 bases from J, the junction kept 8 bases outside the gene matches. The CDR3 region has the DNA TGTGCCAGCAGCGTAATACAGGGGCCGTGGACTGAAGCTTTCTTT. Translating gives CASSVIQGPWTEAFF.

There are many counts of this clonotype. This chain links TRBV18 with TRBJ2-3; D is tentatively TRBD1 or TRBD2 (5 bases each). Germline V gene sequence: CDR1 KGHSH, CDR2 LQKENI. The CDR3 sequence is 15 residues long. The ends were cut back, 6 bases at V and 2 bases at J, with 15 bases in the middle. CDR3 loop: CASSPAGGATDTQYF. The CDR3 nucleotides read TGTGCCAGCTCCCCCGCGGGTGGGGCCACAGATACGCAGTATTTT.

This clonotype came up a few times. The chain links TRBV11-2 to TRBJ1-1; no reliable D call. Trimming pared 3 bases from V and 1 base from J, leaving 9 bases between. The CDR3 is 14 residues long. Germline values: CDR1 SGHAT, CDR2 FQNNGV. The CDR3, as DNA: TGTGCCAGCAGCTTGGGCTTGACGAACACTGAAGCTTTCTTT. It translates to CASSLGLTNTEAFF.

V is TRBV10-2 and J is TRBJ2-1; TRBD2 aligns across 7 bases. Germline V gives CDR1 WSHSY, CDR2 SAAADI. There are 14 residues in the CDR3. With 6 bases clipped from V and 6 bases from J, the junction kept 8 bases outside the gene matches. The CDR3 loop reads CASRLTGTINEQFF. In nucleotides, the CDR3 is TGCGCCAGCAGATTAACCGGGACTATCAATGAGCAGTTCTTC.

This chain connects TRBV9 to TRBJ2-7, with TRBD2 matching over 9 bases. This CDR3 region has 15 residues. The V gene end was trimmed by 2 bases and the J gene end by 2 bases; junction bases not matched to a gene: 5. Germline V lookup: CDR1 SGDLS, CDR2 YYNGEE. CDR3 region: CASSVLAGAPYEQYF. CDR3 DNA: TGTGCCAGCAGCGTCTTAGCGGGAGCCCCCTACGAGCAGTACTTC.

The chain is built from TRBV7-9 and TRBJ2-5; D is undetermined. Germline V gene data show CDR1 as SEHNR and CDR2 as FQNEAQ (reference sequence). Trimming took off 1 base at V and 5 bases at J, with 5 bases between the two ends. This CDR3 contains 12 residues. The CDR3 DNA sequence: TGTGCCAGCAGCTTAGTCGATGAGACCCAGTACTTC. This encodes CASSLVDETQYF.

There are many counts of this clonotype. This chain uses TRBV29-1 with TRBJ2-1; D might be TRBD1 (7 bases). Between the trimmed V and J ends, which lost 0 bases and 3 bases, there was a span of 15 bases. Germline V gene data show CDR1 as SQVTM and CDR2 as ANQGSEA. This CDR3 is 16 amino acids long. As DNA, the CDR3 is TGCAGCGTTGAAGATACCCAGGGGGGCCGCTACAATGAGCAGTTCTTC. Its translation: CSVEDTQGGRYNEQFF.

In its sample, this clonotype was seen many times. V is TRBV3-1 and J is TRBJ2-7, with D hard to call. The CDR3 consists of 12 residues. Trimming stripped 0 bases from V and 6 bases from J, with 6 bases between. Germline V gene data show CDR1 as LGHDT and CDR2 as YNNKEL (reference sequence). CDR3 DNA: TGTGCCAGCAGCCAAGAAGGGCTCGAGCAGTACTTC. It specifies CASSQEGLEQYF.

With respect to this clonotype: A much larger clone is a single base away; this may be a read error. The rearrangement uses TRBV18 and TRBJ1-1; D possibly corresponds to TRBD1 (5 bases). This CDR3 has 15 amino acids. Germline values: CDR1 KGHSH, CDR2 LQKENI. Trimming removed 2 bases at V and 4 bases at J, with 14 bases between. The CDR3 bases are TGTGCCAGCTCACCAATCCAGGGAGGGAGCACTGAAGCTTTCTTT. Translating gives CASSPIQGGSTEAFF.

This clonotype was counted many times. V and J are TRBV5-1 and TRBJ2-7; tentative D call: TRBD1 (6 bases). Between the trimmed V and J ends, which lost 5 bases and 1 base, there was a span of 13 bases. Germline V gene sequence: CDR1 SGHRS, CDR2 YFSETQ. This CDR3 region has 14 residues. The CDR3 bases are TGCGCCAGCAGTCCGACAGGTGCATCCTACGAGCAGTACTTC. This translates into CASSPTGASYEQYF.

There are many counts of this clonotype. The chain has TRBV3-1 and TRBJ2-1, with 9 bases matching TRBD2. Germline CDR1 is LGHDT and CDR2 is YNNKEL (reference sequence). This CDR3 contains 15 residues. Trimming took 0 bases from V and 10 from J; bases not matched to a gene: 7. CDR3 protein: CASSQEIAGAVEQFF. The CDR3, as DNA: TGTGCCAGCAGCCAAGAGATAGCGGGAGCGGTAGAGCAGTTCTTC.